Below, 6 T cell receptor beta chains from the same sample are listed, as sequenced in a study of T-cell memory formation after mild COVID-19. TCRdb redid the calling of the 5' RACE reads with MiXCR, one entry per CDR3 protein. This sample has 300,000 to 350,000 distinct CDR3 sequences, with around 19% found just once. Sequencing used PBMCs or a T cell subset sorted from them (not recorded which). The receptors were sampled from a man younger than 35 who had mild COVID-19 (a few samples of this study predate the infection). Cell type and time point are not known.

The V gene is TRBV6-5, the J gene TRBJ1-2, with D perhaps matching TRBD1 (5 bases). This CDR3 spans 13 amino acids. CDR1 and CDR2 from the germline V gene are MNHEY and SVGAGI. Trimming removed 8 bases at V and 3 bases at J, with 13 bases between. The CDR3 DNA reads as TGTGCCAGCGGGGCCGGGGAAGACTATGGCTACACCTTC. Amino acid sequence: CASGAGEDYGYTF.

The rearrangement links TRBV5-1 to TRBJ2-3; TRBD1 matches 7 bases. The V gene end was trimmed by 4 bases and the J gene end by 3 bases; junction bases not matched to a gene: 11. The CDR3 runs to 16 residues. The germline V gene encodes CDR1 SGHRS and CDR2 YFSETQ. The CDR3 sequence: CASSVGDSTLTDTQYF. The CDR3, as DNA: TGCGCCAGCAGCGTGGGGGACAGCACTCTAACAGATACGCAGTATTTT.

V usage is TRBV7-9 and J usage is TRBJ1-2, with D unresolved. The CDR3 contains 14 residues. Germline CDR1 SEHNR, CDR2 FQNEAQ (reference sequence). Trimming left V 4 bases short and J 8 bases short, with 17 bases between. The CDR3 here is CASSSNLRSHGYTF. The CDR3 region has the DNA TGTGCCAGCAGCTCGAACCTTAGGTCTCACGGCTACACCTTC.

Here the CDR3 DNA reads TGCGCCAGCAGCTGGGACTACTCTATCACAGATACGCAGTATTTT. Translation: CASSWDYSITDTQYF. The J gene is TRBJ2-3, the V gene TRBV5-1; TRBD2 aligns across 7 bases. The CDR3 covers 15 residues. V trimming: 3 bases; J trimming: 2 bases; junction bases outside the gene matches: 6. The germline gives CDR1 SGHRS, CDR2 YFSETQ.

This clonotype was observed a handful of times. The chain carries TRBV18 and TRBJ1-1; a weak D match, TRBD1 (5 bases). Germline-derived CDR1 and CDR2 are KGHSH and LQKENI. This CDR3 comprises 13 residues. Deletions cut 5 bases from V and 6 bases from J, with 13 bases between. Here the CDR3 reads CASSFRVEAEAFF. The CDR3 DNA reads TGTGCCAGCTCATTCAGGGTTGAAGCTGAAGCTTTCTTT.

This clonotype was recorded a few times. The J gene is TRBJ2-5, the V gene TRBV7-2; D could derive from TRBD1 or TRBD2 (5 bases each). Trimming removed 1 base from V and 5 bases from J, with 14 bases in between. The length of the CDR3 is 15 residues. Germline values: CDR1 SGHTA, CDR2 FQGNSA. The CDR3 here is CASSLGLSWGETQYF. CDR3 coding DNA: TGTGCCAGCAGCTTAGGTCTTAGTTGGGGGGAGACCCAGTACTTC.